This paragraph covers one T cell receptor beta chain sequence. The antigen is unknown. The CDR3 is 12 residues long. This record belongs to a study of radiotherapy plus CTLA-4 blockade in lung cancer. Overall study: Objective responses occurred in around 18% of patients; about 34% had disease control.

Assay used: immunoSEQ multiplex PCR; TCRdb lists only in-frame clones, some missing. The sample holds more than 12,000 clones, 72% seen once. Chemo-refractory metastatic non-small-cell lung cancer patients underwent focal radiation alongside CTLA-4 blockade with ipilimumab. Study-wide findings and caveats: It was early blood T cell clone dynamics, with interferon-beta, that reportedly best predicted response.

The chain employs TRBV12-1 and TRBJ1-2; no DNA check was done on the table's D call, TRBD1. TRBV12-1 is a listed pseudogene. The clonotype originates from a human donor with non-small cell lung cancer whose response to radiotherapy plus ipilimumab could not be evaluated. Sequencing was performed on peripheral blood, taken from a patient treated with radiotherapy plus ipilimumab. The CDR3 reads CASSPEQGGYTF. In nucleotides, the CDR3 is TGTGCCAGCAGCCCCGAACAGGGGGGCTACACCTTC.